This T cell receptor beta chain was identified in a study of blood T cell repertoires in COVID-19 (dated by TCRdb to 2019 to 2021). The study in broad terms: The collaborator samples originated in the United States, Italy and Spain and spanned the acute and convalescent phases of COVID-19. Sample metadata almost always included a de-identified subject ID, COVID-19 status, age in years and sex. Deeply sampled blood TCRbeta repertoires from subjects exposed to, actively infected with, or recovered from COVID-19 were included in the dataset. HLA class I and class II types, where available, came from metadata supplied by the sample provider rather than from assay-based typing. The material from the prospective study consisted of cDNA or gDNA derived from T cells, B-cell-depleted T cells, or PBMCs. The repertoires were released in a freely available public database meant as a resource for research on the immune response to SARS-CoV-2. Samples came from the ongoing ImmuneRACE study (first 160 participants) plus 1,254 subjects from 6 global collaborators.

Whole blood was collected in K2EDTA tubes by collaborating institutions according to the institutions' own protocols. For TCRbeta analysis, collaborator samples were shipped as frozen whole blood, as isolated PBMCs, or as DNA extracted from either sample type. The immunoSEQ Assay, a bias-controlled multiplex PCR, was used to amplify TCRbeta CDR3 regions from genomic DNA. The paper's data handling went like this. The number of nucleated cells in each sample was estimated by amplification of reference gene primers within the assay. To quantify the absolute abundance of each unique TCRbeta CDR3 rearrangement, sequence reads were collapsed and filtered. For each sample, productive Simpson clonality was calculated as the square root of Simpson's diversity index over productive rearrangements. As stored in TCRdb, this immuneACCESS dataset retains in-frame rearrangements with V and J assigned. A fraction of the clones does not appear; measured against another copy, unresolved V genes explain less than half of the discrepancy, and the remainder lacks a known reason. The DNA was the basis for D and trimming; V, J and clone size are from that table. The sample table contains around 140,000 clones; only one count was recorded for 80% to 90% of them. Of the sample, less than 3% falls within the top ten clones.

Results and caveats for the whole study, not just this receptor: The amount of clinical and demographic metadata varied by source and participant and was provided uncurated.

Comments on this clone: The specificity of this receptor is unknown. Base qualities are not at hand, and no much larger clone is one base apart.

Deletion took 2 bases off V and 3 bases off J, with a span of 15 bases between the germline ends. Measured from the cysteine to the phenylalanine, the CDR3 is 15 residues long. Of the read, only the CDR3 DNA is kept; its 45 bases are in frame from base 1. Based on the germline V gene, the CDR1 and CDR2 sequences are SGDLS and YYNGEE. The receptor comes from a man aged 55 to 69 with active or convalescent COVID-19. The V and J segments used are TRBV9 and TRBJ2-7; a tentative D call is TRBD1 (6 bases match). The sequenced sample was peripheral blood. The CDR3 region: CASSVGVGANYEQYF. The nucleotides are TGTGCCAGCAGCGTGGGGGTGGGGGCGAACTACGAGCAGTACTTC.